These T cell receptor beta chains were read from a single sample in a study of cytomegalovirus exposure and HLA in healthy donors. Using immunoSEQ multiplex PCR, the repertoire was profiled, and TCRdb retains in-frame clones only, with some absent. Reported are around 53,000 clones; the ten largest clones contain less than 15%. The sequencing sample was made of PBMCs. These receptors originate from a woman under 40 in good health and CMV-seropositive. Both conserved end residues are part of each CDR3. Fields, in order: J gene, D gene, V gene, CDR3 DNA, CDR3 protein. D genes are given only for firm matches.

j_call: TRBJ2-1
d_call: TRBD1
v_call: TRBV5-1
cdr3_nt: TGCGCCAGCAGCTCCCAGCGAGGGGGCTTCGATGAGCAGTTCTTC
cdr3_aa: CASSSQRGGFDEQFF

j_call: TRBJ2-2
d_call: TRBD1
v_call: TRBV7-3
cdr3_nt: TGTGCCAGCAGCTTACATGGGACAGACAACACCGGGGAGCTGTTTTTT
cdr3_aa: CASSLHGTDNTGELFF

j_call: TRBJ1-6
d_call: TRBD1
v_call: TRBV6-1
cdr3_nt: TGTGCCAGCATTGTCCAGGGGGAAGGACATTCACCCCTCCACTTT
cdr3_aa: CASIVQGEGHSPLHF

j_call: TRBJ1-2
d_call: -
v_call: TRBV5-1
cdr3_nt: TGCGCCAGCAGCTTGGGGGGCGGCTTCTATGGCTACACCTTC
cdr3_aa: CASSLGGGFYGYTF

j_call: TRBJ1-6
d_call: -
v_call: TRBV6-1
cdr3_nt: TGTGCCAGCAGTGATTTAAGCAATTCACCCCTCCACTTT
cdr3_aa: CASSDLSNSPLHF

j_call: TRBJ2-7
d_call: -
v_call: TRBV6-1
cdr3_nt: TGTGCCAGCAGTGACCTCGGGGGTAGGTACGAGCAGTACTTC
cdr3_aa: CASSDLGGRYEQYF

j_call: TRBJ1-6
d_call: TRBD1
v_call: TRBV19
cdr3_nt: TGTGCCAGCGGACAGGCTAATAATTCACCCCTCCACTTT
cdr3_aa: CASGQANNSPLHF

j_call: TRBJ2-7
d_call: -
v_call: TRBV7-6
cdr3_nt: TGTGCCAGCAGCTTATCCACAGTCTACGAGCAGTACTTC
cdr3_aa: CASSLSTVYEQYF

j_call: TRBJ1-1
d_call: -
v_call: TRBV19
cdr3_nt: TGTGCCAGTAGTCTCTGGCGGGCAAACACTGAAGCTTTCTTT
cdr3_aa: CASSLWRANTEAFF

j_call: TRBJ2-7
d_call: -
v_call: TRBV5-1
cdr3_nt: TGCGCCAGCAGCTTGGCGGTCACCTCCTACGAGCAGTACTTC
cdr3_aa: CASSLAVTSYEQYF

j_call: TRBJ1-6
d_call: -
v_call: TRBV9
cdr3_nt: TGTGCCAGCAGCGGGACGGGGTCTTTCTATAATTCACCCCTCCACTTT
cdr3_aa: CASSGTGSFYNSPLHF

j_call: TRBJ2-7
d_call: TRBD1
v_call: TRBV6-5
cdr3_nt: TGTGCCAGCAGCTTACGGGACAGCAGAACCTACGAGCAGTACTTC
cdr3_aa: CASSLRDSRTYEQYF

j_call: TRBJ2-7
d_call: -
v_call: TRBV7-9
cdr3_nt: TGTGCCAGCAGCTTAGGGCGGGACCACGAGCAGTACTTC
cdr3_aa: CASSLGRDHEQYF

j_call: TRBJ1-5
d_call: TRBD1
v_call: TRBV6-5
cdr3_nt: TGTGCCAGCAGTTACCACGACAGGGATCGAAATCAGCCCCAGCATTTT
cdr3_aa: CASSYHDRDRNQPQHF

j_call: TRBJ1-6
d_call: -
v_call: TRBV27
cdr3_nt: TGTGCCAGCAGGTTTTTACAGGCGGATTCACCCCTCCACTTT
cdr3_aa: CASRFLQADSPLHF

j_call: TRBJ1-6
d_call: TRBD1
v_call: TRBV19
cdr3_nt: TGTGCCAGTACCTCCGGGACAGTGTATAATTCACCCCTCCACTTT
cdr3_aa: CASTSGTVYNSPLHF

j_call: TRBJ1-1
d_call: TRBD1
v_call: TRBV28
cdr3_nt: TGTGCCATCCGGACAGGGGGCCGGACTGAAGCTTTCTTT
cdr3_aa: CAIRTGGRTEAFF

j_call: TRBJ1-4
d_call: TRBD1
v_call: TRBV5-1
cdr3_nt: TGCGCCAGCAGCCTACAGGGGGGGACTAATGAAAAACTGTTTTTT
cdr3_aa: CASSLQGGTNEKLFF

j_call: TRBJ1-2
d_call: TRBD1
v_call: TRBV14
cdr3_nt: TGTGCCAGCAGCCGGCAGGCCAAGGGGGCGCTTAATGGCTACACCTTC
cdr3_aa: CASSRQAKGALNGYTF

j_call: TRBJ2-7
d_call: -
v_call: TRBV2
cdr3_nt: TGTGCCAGCAGTGAATCGGGATTCTACGAGCAGTACTTC
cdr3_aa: CASSESGFYEQYF

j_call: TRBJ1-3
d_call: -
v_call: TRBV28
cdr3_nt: TGTGCCAGCAGTTTTTCTGGGGGCGGATTTGGAAACACCATATATTTT
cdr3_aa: CASSFSGGGFGNTIYF

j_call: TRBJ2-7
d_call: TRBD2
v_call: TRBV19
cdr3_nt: TGTGCCAGTAGTATCCCTAGCGGGATCGAGCAGTACTTC
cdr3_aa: CASSIPSGIEQYF

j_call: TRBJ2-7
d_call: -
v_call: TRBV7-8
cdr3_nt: TGTGCCAGCAGCTCTTTTGGCCAACCCTACGAGCAGTACTTC
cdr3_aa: CASSSFGQPYEQYF

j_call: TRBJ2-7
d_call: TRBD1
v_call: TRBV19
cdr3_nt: TGTGCCAGTAGTATAAATGGGCAGGGGGCTTCCTACGAGCAGTACTTC
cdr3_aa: CASSINGQGASYEQYF

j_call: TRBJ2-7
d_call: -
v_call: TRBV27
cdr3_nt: TGTGCCAGCAGCTTCGGGTCTACGAAGTACGAGCAGTACTTC
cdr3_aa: CASSFGSTKYEQYF

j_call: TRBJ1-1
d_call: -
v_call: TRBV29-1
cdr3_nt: TGCAGCGTTGAGGGAGGCGCTGAAGCTTTCTTT
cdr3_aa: CSVEGGAEAFF

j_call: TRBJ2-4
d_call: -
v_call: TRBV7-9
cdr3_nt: TGTGCCAGCAGCTTAGTAACAGGGAGTGGAACCAAAAACATTCAGTACTTC
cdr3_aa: CASSLVTGSGTKNIQYF

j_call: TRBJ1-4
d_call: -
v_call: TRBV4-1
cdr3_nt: TGCGCCAGCAGCCGCCGAGAATCAACTAATGAAAAACTGTTTTTT
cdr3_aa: CASSRRESTNEKLFF

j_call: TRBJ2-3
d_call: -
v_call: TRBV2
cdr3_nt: TGTGCCAGCACACAAAGCACAGATACGCAGTATTTT
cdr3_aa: CASTQSTDTQYF